Following are 27 T cell receptor beta chains from one sample sequenced in a study of CXCR3-negative and CXCR3-positive naive CD8 T cells. Study-wide results and limits: CXCR3-positive naive cells had TRB CDR3s that were more hydrophobic than CXCR3-negative naive cells had.

Their cognate antigens are unknown. Researchers prepared the TRB cDNA libraries using 5' RACE with UMI labels. Reprocessing the 5' RACE reads, TCRdb reports a single entry for every CDR3 protein and omits DNA. The sample totals 150,000 or so distinct CDR3 sequences; its top ten clones hold nearly 0.5%. Sequencing was done on a sample of naive CXCR3+ CD8+ T cells from blood. Documented subset: CD45RO-CCR7+CD27+CD95- naive CD8+ T cells expressing CXCR3 (TNR3+). These receptors were collected from a human donor in good health. Some clones in this sample may be carry-over from other donors' samples.

The rearrangement uses TRBV29-1 and TRBJ2-7; TCRdb selects TRBD1, and the lack of DNA leaves this call unchecked. Germline V lookup: CDR1 SQVTM, CDR2 ANQGSEA. The CDR3 sequence is 13 residues long. The CDR3: CSAQPGQGYEQYF.

The V gene is TRBV5-1, the J gene TRBJ2-7; TCRdb gives TRBD2 as the D gene, but with no DNA this cannot be confirmed. The CDR3 is made up of 14 amino acids. Germline CDR1 and CDR2: SGHRS and YFSETQ. The CDR3 spells CASASDRGRNEQYF.

The rearrangement uses TRBV28 and TRBJ2-7; TCRdb selects TRBD1, and the lack of DNA leaves this call unchecked. Germline values: CDR1 MDHEN, CDR2 SYDVKM. The CDR3 spans 15 residues. CDR3 amino acids: CASSPMGGTGYEQYF.

J is TRBJ1-1 and V is TRBV28. Per germline, CDR1 MDHEN and CDR2 SYDVKM. This CDR3 has 13 amino acids. CDR3 in amino acids: CASSFGNIAEAFF.

The V gene is TRBV9, the J gene TRBJ2-7. The germline gives CDR1 SGDLS, CDR2 YYNGEE. This CDR3 is built from 15 residues. The CDR3 here is CASSVDFGSGYEQYF.

The chain recombines TRBV28 with TRBJ2-7. The germline V gene has CDR1 MDHEN and CDR2 SYDVKM. CDR3 length: 14 amino acids. CDR3 loop: CASSTYLNFYEQYF.

The CDR3 region is CASSLTGDLMNTEAFF. This chain connects TRBV7-9 to TRBJ1-1; TCRdb designates TRBD1, a call that cannot be tested without DNA. CDR3 length equals 16 residues. Germline V gene sequence: CDR1 SEHNR, CDR2 FQNEAQ (reference sequence).

The V and J genes are TRBV14 and TRBJ2-2. Germline-derived CDR1 and CDR2 are SGHDN and FVKESK. The CDR3 has 13 residues. The CDR3 spells CASSHLGPGELFF.

The chain carries TRBV7-8 and TRBJ2-1. CDR1 is SGHVS and CDR2 is FQNEAQ in the germline V gene. CDR3 size: 15 residues. The CDR3 reads CASSLSGEPYNEPFF.

The rearrangement joins TRBV29-1 to TRBJ2-7. CDR1 is SQVTM and CDR2 is ANQGSEA in the germline V gene. This CDR3 has 13 residues. This CDR3 is CSVEDGFSYEQYF.

J is TRBJ2-1 and V is TRBV4-3; lacking DNA, the TRBD1 call made by TCRdb goes unchecked. Per germline, CDR1 LGHNA and CDR2 YSLEER. This CDR3 has 15 residues. CDR3 region: CASSQDVQGYNEQFF.

CDR3: CASSPWSSGSSYNEQFF. The chain recombines TRBV5-1 with TRBJ2-1; TCRdb returns TRBD2, unconfirmable since there is no DNA. The CDR3 extends over 17 amino acids. Germline V gene data show CDR1 as SGHRS and CDR2 as YFSETQ.

The V gene is TRBV5-5, the J gene TRBJ2-7. Germline V gene sequence: CDR1 SGHKS, CDR2 YYEKEE (reference sequence). The CDR3 length is 14 residues. CDR3 protein: CASSFGRGSYEQYF.

The rearrangement links TRBV6-5 to TRBJ2-2. Germline values: CDR1 MNHEY, CDR2 SVGAGI. The CDR3 contains 14 residues. CDR3 residues: CASLSYGSAGELFF.

The genes are TRBV6-2 or TRBV6-3 and TRBJ1-2. The CDR3 totals 12 residues. Per the germline V gene, CDR1 is MNHEY and CDR2 is SVGEGT. This CDR3 is CATTVGDYGYTF.

V gene TRBV28 combines with J gene TRBJ1-2; TCRdb selects TRBD1, and the lack of DNA leaves this call unchecked. Germline-derived CDR1 and CDR2 are MDHEN and SYDVKM. The CDR3 runs to 14 residues. This CDR3 reads CASSTPGQNYGYTF.

This rearrangement joins TRBV4-1 to TRBJ2-7; TCRdb outputs TRBD1, but without DNA this stays unchecked. The CDR3 extends over 16 amino acids. Germline CDR1 and CDR2: MGHRA and YSYEKL. The CDR3 here is CASSQVSGTWTAEQYF.

V gene TRBV9 combines with J gene TRBJ2-1. Germline CDR1 is SGDLS and CDR2 is YYNGEE. The CDR3 is 14 amino acids. The CDR3 protein is CASSVGGAPNEQFF.

The gene calls are TRBV5-1 and TRBJ1-1; TCRdb's assignment of TRBD1 cannot be checked, as there is no DNA. The germline V gene encodes CDR1 SGHRS and CDR2 YFSETQ. The CDR3 has 14 amino acids. The CDR3 sequence is CASSLVGTPTEAFF.

The chain combines TRBV29-1 with TRBJ2-7; TCRdb returns TRBD2, unconfirmable since there is no DNA. CDR1 and CDR2 from the germline V gene are SQVTM and ANQGSEA. The CDR3 totals 15 residues. CDR3 residues: CSVEVGREEPYEQYF.

The J gene is TRBJ2-2, the V gene TRBV7-9; with no DNA, the TCRdb D assignment of TRBD1 cannot be verified. Per germline, CDR1 SEHNR and CDR2 FQNEAQ (reference sequence). The CDR3 consists of 15 residues. Here the CDR3 reads CASSWTVKNTGELFF. The variable domain in full, completed from reference TRBV7-9 and TRBJ2-2, reads DTGVSQNPRHKITKRGQNVTFRCDPISEHNRLYWYRQTLGQGPEFLTYFQNEAQLEKSRLLSDRFSAERPKGSFSTLEIQRTEQGDSAMYLCASSWTVKNTGELFFGEGSRLTVL.

The chain is built from TRBV7-6 and TRBJ2-1. Germline lookup yields CDR1 SGHVS and CDR2 FNYEAQ. The CDR3 has 14 residues. CDR3: CASQTSSSYNEQFF.

The rearrangement uses TRBV9 and TRBJ2-2; there is no DNA to check the TCRdb D call of TRBD1. The CDR3 totals 14 residues. Germline lookup yields CDR1 SGDLS and CDR2 YYNGEE. CDR3 amino acids: CASSLTGHTGGLFF.

The chain carries TRBV12-3 or TRBV12-4 and TRBJ1-1. This CDR3 is 14 amino acids long. CDR3 in amino acids: CASSLSFGNTEAFF.

V usage is TRBV4-2 and J usage is TRBJ2-5; absent DNA, TCRdb's TRBD2 call cannot be checked. Germline V lookup: CDR1 LGHNA, CDR2 YNFKEQ. The CDR3 is 15 residues long. CDR3 sequence: CASSQDHMEEETQYF.

The chain links TRBV7-8 to TRBJ2-2; TCRdb returns TRBD1, unconfirmable since there is no DNA. Germline-derived CDR1 and CDR2 are SGHVS and FQNEAQ. The CDR3 loop spans 13 amino acids. CDR3 protein: CVWGTANTGELFF.

The rearrangement joins TRBV27 to TRBJ2-7. The V gene's germline CDR1 is MNHEY and CDR2 SMNVEV (reference sequence). There are 16 residues in the CDR3. The CDR3 spells CASSSRVPYGVYEQYF.